Here is one TCR beta chain with its context. This sample stems from a study of blood T cell repertoires in COVID-19. Study at large: COVID-19 samples, acute and convalescent, were from the United States, Italy and Spain. PBMCs, B-cell-depleted T cells, or T cells were the source of the cDNA or gDNA that made up the material.

The V gene end was trimmed by 2 bases and the J gene end by 4 bases; junction bases not matched to a gene: 5. The CDR3 is 16 residues long. Germline V gene lookup returns CDR1 SGHRS and CDR2 YFSETQ. Generated by immunoSEQ multiplex PCR, the TCRdb table keeps only in-frame clones and is missing some. The sample lists approximately 75,000 clones, roughly 84% occurring once. This TCR was sampled from a woman aged 45-65 years with acute or convalescent COVID-19. This chain uses TRBV5-1 with TRBJ2-2, with TRBD1 identical over 10 bases. Specimen: peripheral blood. The CDR3 DNA sequence: TGCGCCAGCAGCTTTCGACAGGGGGCGTCCACCGGGGAGCTGTTTTTT. Translation: CASSFRQGASTGELFF.